A selection of T cell receptor beta chains follows, all from one sample in a study of cytotoxic CD8 clonotypes in ibrutinib-treated CLL. The assay was immunoSEQ multiplex PCR, and TCRdb's table has in-frame clones only and misses some. The profile shows 50,000 to 60,000 clones, approximately 87% of them singletons. Specimen: PBMCs, collected after 24 months of ibrutinib treatment. Every receptor here comes from a human donor with chronic lymphocytic leukemia. CDR3s include the opening cysteine and the closing phenylalanine or tryptophan. The D gene is left open where the match is weak. Part of the rows lack a size; the others show once, few, many or a class for expanded clones.

J: TRBJ2-3; V: TRBV6-5; D: .; size: .; DNA: TGTGCCAGCAGTTCCCTAACGGGGCTCGGCACAGATACGCAGTATTTT; CDR3: CASSSLTGLGTDTQYF
J: TRBJ1-1; V: TRBV7-3; D: TRBD1; size: .; DNA: TGTGCCAGCAGATTCGACAGGGGGGACACTGAAGCTTTCTTT; CDR3: CASRFDRGDTEAFF
J: TRBJ2-7; V: TRBV5-6; D: .; size: .; DNA: TGTGCCAGCAGCCTCGGGACTGAGAACGAGCAGTACTTC; CDR3: CASSLGTENEQYF
J: TRBJ2-3; V: TRBV7-9; D: .; size: .; DNA: TGTGCCAGCACCCCATTCACAGATACGCAGTATTTT; CDR3: CASTPFTDTQYF
J: TRBJ1-1; V: TRBV19; D: .; size: .; DNA: TGTGCCAGTAGTATAGCCCGAAACACTGAAGCTTTCTTT; CDR3: CASSIARNTEAFF
J: TRBJ2-3; V: TRBV7-9; D: TRBD1; size: .; DNA: TGTGCCAGCAGCGTCCGGGACAGTTACACAGATACGCAGTATTTT; CDR3: CASSVRDSYTDTQYF
J: TRBJ2-3; V: TRBV5-4; D: .; size: once; DNA: TGTGCCAGCAGCTTGCGAGGGGGGATCGCAGATACGCAGTATTTT; CDR3: CASSLRGGIADTQYF
J: TRBJ1-5; V: TRBV21-1; D: .; size: .; DNA: TGTGCCAGCAGCAAACTTTGTCAGGGGAGCAATCAGCCCCAGCATTTT; CDR3: CASSKLCQGSNQPQHF
J: TRBJ2-4; V: TRBV2; D: .; size: .; DNA: TGTGCCAGCAGTGTGTCGGGTTATTGGGACATTCAGTACTTC; CDR3: CASSVSGYWDIQYF
J: TRBJ1-5; V: TRBV6-6; D: .; size: few; DNA: TGTGCCAGCACCCCGGGGCCCAATCAGCCCCAGCATTTT; CDR3: CASTPGPNQPQHF
J: TRBJ1-1; V: TRBV6-5; D: .; size: .; DNA: TGTGCCAGCAGTTACTCGGAGCGAAACACTGAAGCTTTCTTT; CDR3: CASSYSERNTEAFF
J: TRBJ2-1; V: TRBV6-5; D: TRBD2; size: .; DNA: TGTGCCAGCAGTTCGTCTAGCGGGAGCTATGAGCAGTTCTTC; CDR3: CASSSSSGSYEQFF
J: TRBJ1-5; V: TRBV4-3; D: .; size: .; DNA: TGCGCCAGCAGCCAAGATCCGAATAGCAATCAGCCCCAGCATTTT; CDR3: CASSQDPNSNQPQHF
J: TRBJ2-7; V: TRBV19; D: TRBD2; size: .; DNA: TGTGCCAGTAGTGAATCCCGGGGACTAGCGGGAGGCGAGCAGTACTTC; CDR3: CASSESRGLAGGEQYF
J: TRBJ2-6; V: TRBV28; D: .; size: .; DNA: TGTGCCAGCAGTTTATCTGGTACTTCTGGGGCCAACGTCCTGACTTTC; CDR3: CASSLSGTSGANVLTF
J: TRBJ2-3; V: TRBV7-9; D: .; size: once; DNA: TGTGCCAGCAGCTTAGTCAGGGACCCCACAGATACGCAGTATTTT; CDR3: CASSLVRDPTDTQYF
J: TRBJ2-7; V: TRBV28; D: .; size: .; DNA: TGTGCCAGCAGTTTTCTGGGGTTCGGGGGAAAGCGCGAGCAGTACTTC; CDR3: CASSFLGFGGKREQYF
J: TRBJ2-3; V: TRBV9; D: .; size: .; DNA: TGTGCCAGCAGCGTAGCAAGGGGGGGCACAGATACGCAGTATTTT; CDR3: CASSVARGGTDTQYF
J: TRBJ1-3; V: TRBV6-1; D: TRBD1; size: .; DNA: TGTGCCAGCAGCCTGACAGGGACTGGAAACACCATATATTTT; CDR3: CASSLTGTGNTIYF
J: TRBJ2-1; V: TRBV5-4; D: TRBD2; size: .; DNA: TGTGCCAGCAGCTTGAAAGCGGGAGGCTTTGGAGGGGAGAATGAGCAGTTCTTC; CDR3: CASSLKAGGFGGENEQFF
J: TRBJ2-2; V: TRBV7-2; D: TRBD2; size: .; DNA: TGTGCCAGCAGCTTAGCCACGAGGACTAGCGGGGTCACCGGGGAGCTGTTTTTT; CDR3: CASSLATRTSGVTGELFF